Sequencing of this TCR beta chain was carried out in a study of PD-L1 blockade in urothelial cancer (dated by TCRdb to 2015 to 2018). Regarding the research as a whole: All patients started therapy in about 2014 and received atezolizumab 1,200 mg intravenously every 3 weeks. Pretreatment blood TCR-seq was available for about 28 patients, at least one posttreatment blood collection was obtained for around 25 patients, and tumor TCR-seq was available for around 25 patients. An ECOG performance status of 0 or 1 was recorded for the patients, and 0 to 3 prior chemotherapy regimens had been received by the patients. About 90% of the 29 patients were males with bladder-origin urothelial cancer, and 18 of 29 reported a prior smoking history. Roughly nine patients achieved durable clinical benefit and approximately 20 did not. Pretreatment tumor samples, along with matched peripheral blood serially collected before and after atezolizumab treatment, were subjected to TCR sequencing. The study, an exploratory multi-omic analysis, examined somatic, immune and clinical correlates of response to PD-L1 blockade with atezolizumab in urothelial cancer. Blood samples were analyzed at two time points: 3 weeks after treatment start (second dose) and 6 weeks after treatment start. In the same patients who had TCR sequencing, pretreatment tumors also underwent whole exome sequencing and RNA sequencing. Blood samples gave a median of around 140,000 T cells and roughly 83,000 unique TCRs, with a median clonality of roughly 0.081. Durable clinical benefit meant progression-free survival longer than 6 months, and TCR features were also tested against progression-free and overall survival.

Taken with the paper, the label for time point translates to: pretreatment peripheral blood. The cohort included 25 to 35 patients with locally advanced or metastatic urothelial carcinoma who were treated at Memorial Sloan Kettering on a trial protocol. Peripheral blood mononuclear cells were collected pretreatment and during treatment, with between 1 and 8 total time points per patient. The Qiagen DNeasy Blood extraction kit was used to purify genomic DNA from total PBMCs and from tumor samples. Collected pretreatment and during treatment, PBMCs were isolated and stored as previously described. Beyond this particular receptor, the publication reports: Greater expansion of tumor-associated TCR clones in peripheral blood 3 weeks after the start of treatment was observed in patients with durable benefit (n of about 20, p = 0.022). A pretreatment peripheral blood TCR clonality below the median was linked to improved progression-free and overall survival. Because the sample size was small (n = 29) and many of the analyses were exploratory, the results are meant to be hypothesis-generating.

With respect to this clone: Its antigen remains unidentified. No base qualities exist here, and no much larger clone lies one base off it.

To estimate absolute template abundance from read counts, synthetic TCR analog templates were spiked into each PCR. TCRbeta CDR3 regions were amplified from genomic DNA with bias-controlled V and J gene primers using the immunoSEQ assay. Rearranged TCRbeta segments were sequenced at approximately 20X coverage. Under the source paper's analysis protocol: Clustering was used to correct sequencing errors, and CDR3s were annotated against IMGT to assign V, D and J genes. Downstream analyses used only productive TCRbeta rearrangements, leaving out any out-of-frame or stop-codon sequences. Clonality was computed as one minus Shannon entropy normalized by the log of the number of unique productive sequences. Clones differing between time points or between blood and tumor were identified using Fisher's exact test with Benjamini-Hochberg correction, with an adjusted p below 0.01 applied as the threshold. TCRdb's version of the immuneACCESS table is confined to in-frame rearrangements and falls short of the full clone set. An unresolved V gene accounts for under half of the shortfall where checked; the remainder is of unknown origin. D and trimming were read from the DNA, whereas the V and J calls and clone size are those reported in that table. For this sample there are about 55,000 clones; roughly four fifths appear just once. The top ten clones comprise 4% of the sample.

The sequence was collected from a man aged 65 to 79 with urothelial cancer. This specimen consisted of PBMCs, obtained around atezolizumab (anti-PD-L1) treatment.

The sequenced DNA: TGTGCCAGCAGCTCGGGACTAGCGGGAGGTACGCAGTATTTT. Its amino acids are CASSSGLAGGTQYF. This receptor chain uses TRBV7-3 and TRBJ2-3, and 15 bases in between align with TRBD2. Per the germline V gene, SGHTA is the CDR1 and FQGTGA is the CDR2. Taken from cysteine to phenylalanine, the CDR3 has 14 residues. Only CDR3 DNA is held: 42 bases, read in frame from base 1. Here V drops 4 bases and J drops 8 bases, and the junction holds 1 base not matched to any gene.